This T cell receptor (beta chain) comes out of a study of blood T cell repertoires in COVID-19. On the study more broadly: T cells, B-cell-depleted T cells, or PBMCs provided the cDNA or gDNA that served as material.

Sequencing used immunoSEQ multiplex PCR; TCRdb keeps in-frame clones, though not all of them. The data show approximately 230,000 clones, around nine tenths seen once. CDR3 size: 14 residues. V trimming: 6 bases; J trimming: 7 bases; junction bases outside the gene matches: 7. The V gene's germline CDR1 is MNHEY and CDR2 SMNVEV (reference sequence). The material sequenced was peripheral blood. V and J are TRBV27 and TRBJ2-2; TRBD1 matches at 8 bases. The sequence was obtained from a man older than 75 with acute or convalescent COVID-19. CDR3 DNA: TGTGCCAGCAGCCGGGACAGGTCCGGCGGGGAGCTGTTTTTT. This encodes CASSRDRSGGELFF.